This T cell receptor (beta chain) was found in a study of cytomegalovirus exposure and HLA in healthy donors. Both 60 Vbeta primers and 13 Jbeta primers went into the PCR. Clones were read by immunoSEQ multiplex PCR, and TCRdb kept only the in-frame ones, dropping some. The sample shows 130,000 or so clones, approximately 61% of them seen only once. This clone has only one observation. The sample comprised PBMCs. The sequence came from a middle-aged woman in good health and CMV-seronegative.

The CDR3 here is CASSPNVLAYEQYF. The CDR3 DNA sequence: TGTGCCAGCAGCCCCAATGTCCTAGCCTACGAGCAGTACTTC. This chain joins TRBV16 and TRBJ2-7; no firm D call. The CDR3 contains 14 residues. Germline-derived CDR1 and CDR2 are KGHSY and FQNENV. V gave up 4 bases and J gave up 2 bases, with 12 bases separating them.